This T cell receptor (beta chain) was captured by sequencing in a study of identical twins. One entry per CDR3 protein results from TCRdb running MiXCR on the 5' RACE reads. The sample carries approximately 250,000 distinct CDR3 sequences, 5.5% to 7.5% recorded once. A few counts support this clonotype. These data were also filed under a second study, of T cells expressing NK-cell markers. From that second work: HCMV serostatus: seven of eight sequenced donors positive, one negative. The sorts in several experiments were restricted to alpha-beta TCR T cells by an anti-gamma-delta TCR antibody. Each of a handful of donors carried dominant NKG2C+ clonotypes accounting for roughly 1.0-7.0% of CD8+ T cells.

The receptor was derived from a young woman in good health. What was sequenced was CD8+ T cells sorted from blood.

The CDR3 region is CASSGSGGLAEQFF. Written as DNA, the CDR3 is TGTGCCAGCAGCGGGAGCGGAGGGCTGGCGGAGCAGTTCTTC. This rearrangement joins TRBV9 to TRBJ2-1; tentative D call: TRBD2 (6 bases). The CDR3 runs to 14 residues. Trimming removed 3 bases from V and 10 bases from J, with 17 bases in between. Germline V gene lookup returns CDR1 SGDLS and CDR2 YYNGEE. The entire variable domain, with the rest obtained from reference TRBV9 and TRBJ2-1, is as follows: DSGVTQTPKHLITATGQRVTLRCSPRSGDLSVYWYQQSLDQGLQFLIQYYNGEERAKGNILERFSAQQFPDLHSELNLSSLELGDSALYFCASSGSGGLAEQFFGPGTRLTVL.